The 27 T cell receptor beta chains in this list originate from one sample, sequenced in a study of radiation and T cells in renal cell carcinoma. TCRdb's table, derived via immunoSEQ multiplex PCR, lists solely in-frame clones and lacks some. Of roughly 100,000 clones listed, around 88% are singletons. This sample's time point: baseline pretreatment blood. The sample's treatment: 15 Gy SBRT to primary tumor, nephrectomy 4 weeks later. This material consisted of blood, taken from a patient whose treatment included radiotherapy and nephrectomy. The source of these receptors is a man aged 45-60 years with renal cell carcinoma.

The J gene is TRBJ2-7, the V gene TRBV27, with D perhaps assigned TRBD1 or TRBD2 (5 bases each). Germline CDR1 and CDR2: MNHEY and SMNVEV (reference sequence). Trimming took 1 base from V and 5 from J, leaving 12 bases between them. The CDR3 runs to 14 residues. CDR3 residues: CASSLWGWSDEQYF. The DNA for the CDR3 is TGTGCCAGCAGTTTATGGGGGTGGTCGGACGAGCAGTACTTC.

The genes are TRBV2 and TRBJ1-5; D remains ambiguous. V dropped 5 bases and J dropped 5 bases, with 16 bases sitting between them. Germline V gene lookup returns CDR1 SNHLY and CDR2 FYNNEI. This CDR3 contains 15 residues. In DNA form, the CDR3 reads TGTGCCAGCAGTACGGAGGGCAGCGGGGATCAGCCCCAGCATTTT. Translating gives CASSTEGSGDQPQHF.

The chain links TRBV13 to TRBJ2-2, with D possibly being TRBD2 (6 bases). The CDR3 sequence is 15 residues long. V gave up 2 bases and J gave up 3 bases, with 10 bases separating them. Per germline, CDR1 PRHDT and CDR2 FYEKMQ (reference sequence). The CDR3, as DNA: TGTGCCAGCAGCTTACTTTGGGGGGACACCGGGGAGCTGTTTTTT. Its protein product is CASSLLWGDTGELFF.

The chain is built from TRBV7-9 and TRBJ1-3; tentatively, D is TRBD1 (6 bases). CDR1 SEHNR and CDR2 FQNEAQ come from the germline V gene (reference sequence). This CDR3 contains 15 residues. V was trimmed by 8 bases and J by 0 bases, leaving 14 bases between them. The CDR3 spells CASPSWTASGNTIYF. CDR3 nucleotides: TGTGCCAGCCCCAGTTGGACAGCCTCTGGAAACACCATATATTTT.

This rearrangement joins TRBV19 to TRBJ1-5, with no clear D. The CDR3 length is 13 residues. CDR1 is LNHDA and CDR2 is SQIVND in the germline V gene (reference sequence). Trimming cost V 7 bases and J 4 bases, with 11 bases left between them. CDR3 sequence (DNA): TGTGCCAGTACTGCCAGAATAAATCAGCCCCAGCATTTT. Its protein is CASTARINQPQHF.

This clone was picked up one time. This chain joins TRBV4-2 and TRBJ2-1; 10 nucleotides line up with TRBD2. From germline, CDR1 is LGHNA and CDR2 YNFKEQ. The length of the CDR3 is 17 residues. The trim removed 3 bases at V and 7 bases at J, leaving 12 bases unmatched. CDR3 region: CASSQVPLAGAPNEQFF. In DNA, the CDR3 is TGTGCCAGCAGCCAGGTACCGCTAGCGGGAGCACCGAATGAGCAGTTCTTC.

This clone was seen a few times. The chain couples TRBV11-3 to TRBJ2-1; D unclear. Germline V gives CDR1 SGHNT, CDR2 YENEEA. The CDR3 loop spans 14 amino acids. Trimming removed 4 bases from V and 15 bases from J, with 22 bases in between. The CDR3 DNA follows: TGTGCCAGCAGCTCCTTCTACGAGCCCAATATGGCGTTCTTC. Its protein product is CASSSFYEPNMAFF.

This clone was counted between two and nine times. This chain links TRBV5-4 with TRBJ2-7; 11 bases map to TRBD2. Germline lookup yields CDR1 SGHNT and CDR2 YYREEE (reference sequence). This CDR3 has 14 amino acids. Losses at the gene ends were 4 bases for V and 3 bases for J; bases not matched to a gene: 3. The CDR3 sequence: CASSRGLADYEQYF. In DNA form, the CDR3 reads TGTGCCAGCAGCCGGGGACTAGCGGACTACGAGCAGTACTTC.

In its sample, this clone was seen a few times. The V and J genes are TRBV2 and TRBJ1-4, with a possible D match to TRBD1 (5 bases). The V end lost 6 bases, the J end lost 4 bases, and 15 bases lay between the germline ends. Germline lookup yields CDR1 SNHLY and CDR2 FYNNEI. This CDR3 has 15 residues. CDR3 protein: CASSPGAADNEKLFF. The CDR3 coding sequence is TGTGCCAGCAGCCCCGGGGCGGCGGATAATGAAAAACTGTTTTTT.

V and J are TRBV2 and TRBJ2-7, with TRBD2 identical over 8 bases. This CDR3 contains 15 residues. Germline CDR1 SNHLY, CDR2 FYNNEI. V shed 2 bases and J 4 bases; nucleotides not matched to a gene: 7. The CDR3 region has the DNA TGTGCCAGCAGTGAAAGCCGGGGGGGCGATTACGAGCAGTACTTC. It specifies CASSESRGGDYEQYF.

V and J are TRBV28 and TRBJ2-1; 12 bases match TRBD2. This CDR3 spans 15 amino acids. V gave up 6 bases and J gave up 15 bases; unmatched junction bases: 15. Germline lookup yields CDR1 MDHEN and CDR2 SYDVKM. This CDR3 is CASRTRLAGDISRFF. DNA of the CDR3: TGTGCCAGCAGAACGAGACTAGCGGGGGACATCTCTCGGTTCTTC. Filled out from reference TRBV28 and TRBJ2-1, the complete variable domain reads DVKVTQSSRYLVKRTGEKVFLECVQDMDHENMFWYRQDPGLGLRLIYFSYDVKMKEKGDIPEGYSVSREKKERFSLILESASTNQTSMYLCASRTRLAGDISRFFGPGTRLTVL.

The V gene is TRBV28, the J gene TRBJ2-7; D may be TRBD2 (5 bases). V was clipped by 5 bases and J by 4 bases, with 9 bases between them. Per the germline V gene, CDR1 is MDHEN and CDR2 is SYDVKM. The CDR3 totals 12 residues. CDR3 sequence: CASSRRGYEQYF. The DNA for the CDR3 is TGTGCCAGCAGTCGTCGGGGATACGAGCAGTACTTC.

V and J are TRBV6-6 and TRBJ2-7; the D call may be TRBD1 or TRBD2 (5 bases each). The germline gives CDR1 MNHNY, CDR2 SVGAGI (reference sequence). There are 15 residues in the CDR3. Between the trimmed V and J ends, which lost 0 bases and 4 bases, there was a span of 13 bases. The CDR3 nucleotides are TGTGCCAGCAGTTACTCTCCCCAGGGCGGGTACGAGCAGTACTTC. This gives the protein CASSYSPQGGYEQYF.

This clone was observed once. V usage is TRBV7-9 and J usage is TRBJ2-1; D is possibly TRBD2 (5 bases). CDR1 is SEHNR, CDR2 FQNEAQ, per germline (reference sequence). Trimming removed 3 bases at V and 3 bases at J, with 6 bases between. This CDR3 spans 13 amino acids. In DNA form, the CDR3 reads TGTGCCAGCAGCTTGGGGAGCTACAATGAGCAGTTCTTC. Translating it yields CASSLGSYNEQFF.

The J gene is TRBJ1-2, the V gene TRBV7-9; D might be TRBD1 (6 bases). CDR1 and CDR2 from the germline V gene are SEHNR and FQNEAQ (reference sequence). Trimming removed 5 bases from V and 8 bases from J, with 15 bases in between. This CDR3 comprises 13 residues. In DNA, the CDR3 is TGTGCCAGCAGCCCCTACAGGGTGGTAGGCTACACCTTC. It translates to CASSPYRVVGYTF.

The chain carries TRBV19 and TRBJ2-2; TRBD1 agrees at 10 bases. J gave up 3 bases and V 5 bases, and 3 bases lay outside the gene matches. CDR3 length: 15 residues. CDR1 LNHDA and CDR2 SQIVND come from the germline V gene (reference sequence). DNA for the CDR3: TGTGCCAGTAGTGCGACAGGGGGCCACACCGGGGAGCTGTTTTTT. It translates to CASSATGGHTGELFF.

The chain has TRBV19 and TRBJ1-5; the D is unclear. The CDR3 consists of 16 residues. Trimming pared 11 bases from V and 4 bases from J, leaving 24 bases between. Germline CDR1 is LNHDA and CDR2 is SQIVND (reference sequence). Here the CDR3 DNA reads TGTGCCGTTCGGGCCACGGGAGGTCCGCCTAATCAGCCCCAGCATTTT. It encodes CAVRATGGPPNQPQHF.

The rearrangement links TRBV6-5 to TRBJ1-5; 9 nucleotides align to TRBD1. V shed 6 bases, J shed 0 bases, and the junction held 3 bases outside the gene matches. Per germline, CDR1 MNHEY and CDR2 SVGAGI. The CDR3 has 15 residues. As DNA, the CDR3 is TGTGCCAGCAGCCGGGACAGGGATAGCAATCAGCCCCAGCATTTT. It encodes CASSRDRDSNQPQHF.

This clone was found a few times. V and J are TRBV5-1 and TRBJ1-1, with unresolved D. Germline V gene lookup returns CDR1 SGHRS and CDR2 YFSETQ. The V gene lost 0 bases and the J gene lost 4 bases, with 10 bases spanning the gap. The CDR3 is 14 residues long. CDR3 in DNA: TGCGCCAGCAGCTTGGCGGCCGGGTTCACTGAAGCTTTCTTT. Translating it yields CASSLAAGFTEAFF.

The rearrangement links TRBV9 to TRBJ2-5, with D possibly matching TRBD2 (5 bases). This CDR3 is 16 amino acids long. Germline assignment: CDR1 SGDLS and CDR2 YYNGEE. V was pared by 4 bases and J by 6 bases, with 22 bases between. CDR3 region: CASSPPATASWQTQYF. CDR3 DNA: TGTGCCAGCAGCCCACCCGCTACGGCTAGCTGGCAGACCCAGTACTTC.

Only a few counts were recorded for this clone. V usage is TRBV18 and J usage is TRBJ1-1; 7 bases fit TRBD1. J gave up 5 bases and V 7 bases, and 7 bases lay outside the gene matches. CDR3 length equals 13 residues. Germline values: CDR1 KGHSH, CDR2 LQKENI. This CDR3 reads CASLPPGQTEAFF. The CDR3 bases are TGTGCCAGCTTACCCCCGGGACAGACTGAAGCTTTCTTT.

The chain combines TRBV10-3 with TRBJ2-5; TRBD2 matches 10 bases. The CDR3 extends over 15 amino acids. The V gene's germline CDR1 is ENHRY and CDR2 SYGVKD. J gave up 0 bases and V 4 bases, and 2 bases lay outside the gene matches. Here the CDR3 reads CAISGTSGDQETQYF. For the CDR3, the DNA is TGTGCCATCAGTGGGACTAGCGGAGACCAAGAGACCCAGTACTTC.

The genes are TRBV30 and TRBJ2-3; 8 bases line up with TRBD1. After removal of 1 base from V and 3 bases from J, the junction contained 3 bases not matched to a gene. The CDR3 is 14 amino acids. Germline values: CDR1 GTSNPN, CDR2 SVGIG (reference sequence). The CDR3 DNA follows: TGTGCCTGGAGTGGGACAGGGTTGACAGATACGCAGTATTTT. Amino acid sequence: CAWSGTGLTDTQYF.

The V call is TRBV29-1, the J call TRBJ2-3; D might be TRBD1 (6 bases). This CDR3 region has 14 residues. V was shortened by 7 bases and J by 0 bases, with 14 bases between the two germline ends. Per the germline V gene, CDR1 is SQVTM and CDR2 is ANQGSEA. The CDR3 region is CSAKDRVSTDTQYF. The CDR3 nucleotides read TGCAGCGCTAAGGACAGAGTGAGCACAGATACGCAGTATTTT.

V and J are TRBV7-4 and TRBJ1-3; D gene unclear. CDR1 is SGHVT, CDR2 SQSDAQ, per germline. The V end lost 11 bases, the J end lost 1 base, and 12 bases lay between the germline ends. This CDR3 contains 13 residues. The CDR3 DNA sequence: TGTGCCGGACCAGGCCAGTCTGGAAACACCATATATTTT. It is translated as CAGPGQSGNTIYF. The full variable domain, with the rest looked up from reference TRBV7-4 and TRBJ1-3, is GAGVSQSPRYKVAKRGRDVALRCDSISGHVTLYWYRQTLGQGSEVLTYSQSDAQRDKSGRPSGRFSAERPERSVSTLKIQRTEQGDSAVYLCAGPGQSGNTIYFGEGSWLTVV.

The chain's CDR3 is CASSYCWEAKFGNTIYF. CDR3 sequence (DNA): TGTGCCAGCAGCTACTGCTGGGAAGCAAAGTTTGGAAACACCATATATTTT. J is TRBJ1-3 and V is TRBV13; D is unresolved. CDR1 PRHDT and CDR2 FYEKMQ come from the germline V gene (reference sequence). The CDR3 is 17 residues long. V dropped 4 bases and J dropped 3 bases, with 19 bases sitting between them.

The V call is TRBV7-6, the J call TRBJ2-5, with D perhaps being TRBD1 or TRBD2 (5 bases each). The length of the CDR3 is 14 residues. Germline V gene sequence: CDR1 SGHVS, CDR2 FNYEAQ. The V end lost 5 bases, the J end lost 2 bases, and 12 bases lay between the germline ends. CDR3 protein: CASSIGTLQETQYF. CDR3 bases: TGTGCCAGCAGCATCGGGACCCTACAAGAGACCCAGTACTTC.